One sample yielded the 10 T cell receptor beta chains listed below, sequenced in a study of blood T cell repertoires in COVID-19. Only in-frame clones appear in the TCRdb table, and some are missing; sequencing was by immunoSEQ multiplex PCR. The repertoire holds about 130,000 clones, with approximately 80% as singletons. The source material was peripheral blood. The receptors shown here come from a woman aged 60-75 years with acute or convalescent COVID-19.

The V and J genes are TRBV27 and TRBJ1-1, with TRBD1 matching over 7 bases. This CDR3 contains 14 residues. The germline gives CDR1 MNHEY, CDR2 SMNVEV (reference sequence). Unmatched junction bases numbered 6, after V lost 6 bases and J lost 2 bases. The CDR3 sequence is CASRKQGDNTEAFF. In nucleotides, the CDR3 is TGTGCCAGCAGAAAGCAGGGGGATAACACTGAAGCTTTCTTT.

This clone was seen more than once but under ten times. This sequence joins TRBV5-1 and TRBJ1-6; 8 bases fit TRBD1. Germline values: CDR1 SGHRS, CDR2 YFSETQ. V was clipped by 2 bases and J by 7 bases; unmatched bases: 8. The CDR3 spans 16 residues. The DNA of the CDR3 is TGCGCCAGCAGCTTTACAGGGGGGAATATGAATTCACCCCTCCACTTT. It is translated as CASSFTGGNMNSPLHF.

This chain joins TRBV4-2 and TRBJ1-1; D unclear. Germline CDR1 is LGHNA and CDR2 is YNFKEQ. Deletions cut 0 bases from V and 7 bases from J, with 12 bases between. The CDR3 spans 14 residues. CDR3 nucleotide sequence: TGTGCCAGCAGCCAAGATAAGGCAACGGGTGAAGCTTTCTTT. Amino acids: CASSQDKATGEAFF.

V usage is TRBV6-1 and J usage is TRBJ1-6, with D tentatively TRBD1 (6 bases). V lost 0 bases to trimming and J lost 8 bases, with 8 bases between them. Germline V lookup: CDR1 MNHNS, CDR2 SASEGT. The CDR3 sequence is 14 residues long. CDR3 residues: CASSEAGGHSPLHF. DNA for the CDR3: TGTGCCAGCAGTGAAGCAGGGGGTCATTCACCCCTCCACTTT.

V gene TRBV6-5 combines with J gene TRBJ1-1; weak D call: TRBD1 (6 bases). The germline V and J ends were trimmed by 2 bases and 0 bases, with 10 bases remaining between them. Germline V gives CDR1 MNHEY, CDR2 SVGAGI. This CDR3 spans 15 amino acids. The CDR3 region is CASSYVRDMNTEAFF. Here the CDR3 DNA reads TGTGCCAGCAGTTACGTGAGGGACATGAACACTGAAGCTTTCTTT.

The chain recombines TRBV28 with TRBJ1-1, with 8 bases lining up with TRBD1. Trimming took 6 bases from V and 1 from J; bases not matched to a gene: 4. Germline V lookup: CDR1 MDHEN, CDR2 SYDVKM. The CDR3 has 14 residues. The CDR3 spells CASSTGQGNTEAFF. CDR3 DNA: TGTGCCAGCAGCACAGGACAGGGGAACACTGAAGCTTTCTTT. The full variable domain, with the rest looked up from reference TRBV28 and TRBJ1-1, is DVKVTQSSRYLVKRTGEKVFLECVQDMDHENMFWYRQDPGLGLRLIYFSYDVKMKEKGDIPEGYSVSREKKERFSLILESASTNQTSMYLCASSTGQGNTEAFFGQGTRLTVV.

The chain has TRBV30 and TRBJ2-2; tentative D call: TRBD1 (5 bases). The CDR3 totals 14 residues. V gave up 0 bases and J gave up 4 bases, with 9 bases separating them. Germline V lookup: CDR1 GTSNPN, CDR2 SVGIG (reference sequence). CDR3 sequence (DNA): TGTGCCTGGAGTGTACTGACAGTCACCGGGGAGCTGTTTTTT. It specifies CAWSVLTVTGELFF.

This rearrangement joins TRBV5-4 to TRBJ1-4; 8 bases are a match to TRBD1. Trimming took 3 bases from V and 6 from J; bases not matched to a gene: 13. CDR3 size: 17 residues. The germline CDR1 and CDR2 sequences are SGHNT and YYREEE (reference sequence). CDR3 region: CASSSTGQGSSYEKLFF. CDR3 DNA sequence: TGTGCCAGCAGCTCCACTGGACAGGGATCTTCTTATGAAAAACTGTTTTTT.

The DNA for the CDR3 is TGTGCCAGTAGCCCCCGAGGGCAGCCCCAGCATTTT. This sequence encodes CASSPRGQPQHF. The V gene is TRBV19, the J gene TRBJ1-5; D gene unclear. Trimming took off 6 bases at V and 7 bases at J, with 10 bases between the two ends. There are 12 residues in the CDR3. Germline lookup yields CDR1 LNHDA and CDR2 SQIVND (reference sequence).

This chain uses TRBV7-9 with TRBJ2-3; D may be TRBD2 (6 bases). Trimming pared 1 base from V and 5 bases from J, leaving 10 bases between. Germline CDR1 is SEHNR and CDR2 is FQNEAQ (reference sequence). The CDR3 is 14 residues long. The CDR3, as DNA: TGTGCCAGCAGCTTAGTCACGCGGGGAGATACGCAGTATTTT. Protein: CASSLVTRGDTQYF.